The next 7 T cell receptor beta chains were all read from a single sample in a study of T cells in Graves' hyperthyroidism and ophthalmopathy. Amplification targeted TCR beta CDR3 regions from RNA transcripts. Initially, a first-round RT-PCR of the TCR CDR3 employed the HTBI primer set. Using its own MiXCR run on the multiplex PCR reads, TCRdb lists one record per CDR3 protein. The sample lists roughly 500,000 distinct CDR3 sequences, around a quarter seen once, with around 11% in the top ten. The sample was blood. These receptor sequences come from a woman aged 25 to 39 with Graves' ophthalmopathy.

This clonotype was seen at least ten times. The chain couples TRBV6-1 to TRBJ2-5, with D possibly TRBD2 on 5 matching bases. In germline, CDR1 is MNHNS, CDR2 SASEGT. The CDR3 is 16 amino acids. V was cut by 7 bases and J by 3 bases, with 21 bases left in between. CDR3 amino acids: CASKPHLAWAKETQYF. CDR3 DNA: TGTGCCAGCAAACCGCATTTAGCGTGGGCCAAAGAGACCCAGTACTTC.

The V gene is TRBV6-1, the J gene TRBJ2-5; no reliable D call. The length of the CDR3 is 13 residues. Germline V gene data show CDR1 as MNHNS and CDR2 as SASEGT. Trimming cost V 5 bases and J 7 bases, with 14 bases left between them. The CDR3 protein is CASSTYPAGTQYF. CDR3 nucleotides: TGTGCCAGCAGTACCTATCCCGCCGGGACCCAGTACTTC.

This clonotype has at least ten counts. The chain has TRBV12-3 or TRBV12-4 and TRBJ1-2; D possibly corresponds to TRBD1 (6 bases). This CDR3 is 12 amino acids long. V was trimmed by 6 bases and J by 7 bases, leaving 12 bases between them. CDR3 sequence: CASRTQGGGYTF. CDR3 in DNA: TGTGCCAGCAGAACACAGGGAGGTGGCTACACCTTC.

Ten or more counts support this clonotype. The rearrangement joins TRBV11-3 to TRBJ1-2, with 7 positions matching TRBD1. The CDR3 has 16 residues. CDR1 is SGHNT and CDR2 is YENEEA in the germline V gene. V trimming: 2 bases; J trimming: 5 bases; junction bases outside the gene matches: 11. The CDR3 nucleotides are TGTGCCAGCAGCTTACAGGGCACGGAGGGGGCGTATGGCTACACCTTC. Translated, it gives CASSLQGTEGAYGYTF. Drawing the rest from reference TRBV11-3 and TRBJ1-2, the complete variable domain is EAGVVQSPRYKIIEKKQPVAFWCNPISGHNTLYWYLQNLGQGPELLIRYENEEAVDDSQLPKDRFSAERLKGVDSTLKIQPAELGDSAVYLCASSLQGTEGAYGYTFGSGTRLTVV.

This clonotype was picked up a small number of times. The chain recombines TRBV4-2 with TRBJ1-1; no definite D call. The CDR3 is 17 residues long. Trimming took 0 bases from V and 1 from J, leaving 15 bases between them. Looked up from germline, CDR1 is LGHNA and CDR2 is YNFKEQ. CDR3 amino acids: CASSQDPAGSRNTEAFF. In nucleotides, the CDR3 is TGTGCCAGCAGCCAAGATCCGGCGGGGAGCAGGAACACTGAAGCTTTCTTT.

This clonotype was counted between two and nine times. This chain connects TRBV5-1 to TRBJ1-2; D is ambiguous. This CDR3 contains 13 residues. The germline gives CDR1 SGHRS, CDR2 YFSETQ. Trimming left V 0 bases short and J 3 bases short, with 6 bases between. The CDR3 loop reads CASSLVEDYGYTF. The CDR3 DNA follows: TGCGCCAGCAGCTTGGTTGAGGACTATGGCTACACCTTC.

This clonotype was counted many times. The CDR3 region is CASSEQGRGRSTEAFF. CDR3 sequence (DNA): TGTGCCAGCAGTGAACAGGGGAGGGGGAGAAGTACTGAAGCTTTCTTT. This chain uses TRBV28 with TRBJ1-1, with 7 bases lining up with TRBD1. The CDR3 runs to 16 residues. V was clipped by 5 bases and J by 5 bases; unmatched bases: 14. Germline V gives CDR1 MDHEN, CDR2 SYDVKM.